Following are 28 T cell receptor beta chains from one sample sequenced in a study of cytomegalovirus exposure and HLA in healthy donors. The PCR made use of 60 Vbeta and 13 Jbeta primers. Using immunoSEQ multiplex PCR, the repertoire was profiled, and TCRdb retains in-frame clones only, with some absent. The sample carries around 79,000 clones, 65% to 85% recorded once. The sequenced sample consisted of PBMCs. Receptors were obtained from a woman in her thirties or forties in good health and CMV-seropositive.

V is TRBV4-1 and J is TRBJ1-2; unclear D gene. The CDR3 extends over 15 amino acids. Germline CDR1 reads MGHRA; CDR2 reads YSYEKL. The ends were cut back, 1 base at V and 4 bases at J, with 13 bases in the middle. The CDR3 bases are TGCGCCAGCAGCCAAGCGGGAGTTTGGGGCTATGGCTACACCTTC. Protein product: CASSQAGVWGYGYTF.

J is TRBJ2-5 and V is TRBV4-1; TRBD1 is a possible D gene (5 bases). This CDR3 region has 15 residues. Looked up from germline, CDR1 is MGHRA and CDR2 is YSYEKL. V was clipped by 1 base and J by 3 bases, with 12 bases between them. The CDR3 DNA follows: TGCGCCAGCAGCCAAGGTTCGGCAGGGAAAGAGACCCAGTACTTC. Its protein product is CASSQGSAGKETQYF.

The rearrangement joins TRBV15 to TRBJ1-4, with a possible D match to TRBD1 (5 bases). V was cut by 0 bases and J by 8 bases, with 16 bases left in between. Germline values: CDR1 LNHNV, CDR2 YYDKDF (reference sequence). The CDR3 spans 16 residues. The CDR3 DNA reads TGTGCCACCAGCAGAGATCGTGGGGCCAGCTGGGAAAAACTGTTTTTT. Its protein is CATSRDRGASWEKLFF.

The V call is TRBV4-3, the J call TRBJ1-5; tentatively, D is TRBD1 (5 bases). The CDR3 spans 16 residues. Trimming shortened V by 0 bases and J by 6 bases, and 15 bases separated the two germline ends. CDR1 is LGHNA, CDR2 YSLEER, per germline. CDR3 protein: CASSQELGGGSQPQHF. The CDR3 nucleotides are TGCGCCAGCAGCCAAGAATTGGGTGGGGGGTCTCAGCCCCAGCATTTT.

The genes are TRBV6-8 and TRBJ2-7, with 12 bases identical to TRBD2. The CDR3 is made up of 15 amino acids. The germline gives CDR1 MNHGY, CDR2 SAAAGT. V lost 6 bases, J lost 1 base, and 4 bases stayed unmatched. The CDR3 loop is CASSRGTSGSYEQYF. The CDR3, as DNA: TGTGCCAGCAGCCGAGGGACTAGCGGGTCCTACGAGCAGTACTTC.

The sample holds a few counts of this clone. The rearrangement uses TRBV29-1 and TRBJ2-1; 8 bases align to TRBD2. The CDR3 runs 12 residues. Losses at the gene ends were 7 bases for V and 5 bases for J; bases not matched to a gene: 4. Germline-derived CDR1 and CDR2 are SQVTM and ANQGSEA. The CDR3 loop is CSGAGDNNEQFF. CDR3 in DNA: TGCAGCGGAGCGGGAGACAACAATGAGCAGTTCTTC.

The genes are TRBV5-5 and TRBJ1-1; TRBD1 agrees at 7 bases. The germline gives CDR1 SGHKS, CDR2 YYEKEE (reference sequence). V lost 0 bases to trimming and J lost 10 bases; unmatched junction nucleotides: 3. This CDR3 is 12 amino acids long. CDR3 sequence (DNA): TGTGCCAGCAGCTTGGGGGACAGAAGAGCTTTCTTT. Its translation: CASSLGDRRAFF.

This clone was detected only a few times. CDR3 loop: CASSTSPEQYF. The CDR3, as DNA: TGTGCCAGCTCTACTTCACCCGAGCAGTACTTC. The chain combines TRBV2 with TRBJ2-7; D is uncertain. The CDR3 is made up of 11 amino acids. Germline CDR1 reads SNHLY; CDR2 reads FYNNEI. The V end was cut by 8 bases, the J end by 6 bases, with 11 bases between.

This clone came up a few times. The chain has TRBV4-1 and TRBJ2-7; 8 bases match TRBD2. The CDR3 contains 17 residues. The germline CDR1 and CDR2 sequences are MGHRA and YSYEKL. J was trimmed by 2 bases and V by 0 bases; bases with no gene match: 9. The CDR3 protein is CASSQDPDGGETYEQYF. The CDR3 nucleotides read TGCGCCAGCAGCCAAGACCCAGACGGGGGGGAAACCTACGAGCAGTACTTC.

The V and J genes are TRBV27 and TRBJ2-3; maybe TRBD2 (5 bases). Germline V CDR1 and CDR2: MNHEY, SMNVEV (reference sequence). This CDR3 is 14 amino acids long. V was clipped by 5 bases and J by 4 bases, with 13 bases between them. In nucleotides, the CDR3 is TGTGCCAGCAGTGAACTGGGGAGCGCAGATACGCAGTATTTT. Translation: CASSELGSADTQYF.

This clone was seen once. V usage is TRBV18 and J usage is TRBJ2-1, with a weak D call TRBD1 (5 bases). Trimming stripped 6 bases from V and 9 bases from J, with 12 bases between. The CDR3 has 12 amino acids. Germline V lookup: CDR1 KGHSH, CDR2 LQKENI. CDR3 coding DNA: TGTGCCAGCTCCGAGATACAGGTTGAGCAGTTCTTC. Protein: CASSEIQVEQFF.

This chain uses TRBV6-5 with TRBJ2-1, with D perhaps TRBD1 (6 bases). The V end was cut by 1 base, the J end by 7 bases, with 14 bases between. This CDR3 contains 15 residues. Germline V gene lookup returns CDR1 MNHEY and CDR2 SVGAGI. In DNA form, the CDR3 reads TGTGCCAGCAGTTACTATAGGGACACCCAAAATGAGCAGTTCTTC. Translated, it gives CASSYYRDTQNEQFF.

The chain carries TRBV15 and TRBJ1-2, with D unresolved. Germline loops: CDR1 LNHNV, CDR2 YYDKDF (reference sequence). The V and J ends lost 5 bases and 0 bases respectively, with 7 bases between them. This CDR3 comprises 13 residues. The chain's CDR3 is CATSLSANYGYTF. The CDR3 coding sequence is TGTGCCACCAGCCTATCGGCTAACTATGGCTACACCTTC.

V usage is TRBV6-6 and J usage is TRBJ2-5, with D possibly TRBD2 on 5 matching bases. CDR1 and CDR2 from the germline V gene are MNHNY and SVGAGI (reference sequence). With 6 bases removed from V and 11 bases from J, the gap between germline ends came to 19 bases. The CDR3 contains 13 residues. The CDR3 sequence: CASSGGPWGEQYF. For the CDR3, the DNA is TGTGCCAGCAGCGGCGGACCCTGGGGAGAGCAGTACTTC.

The gene calls are TRBV19 and TRBJ1-2; tentative D call: TRBD1 (6 bases). The V end was cut by 4 bases, the J end by 8 bases, with 23 bases between. Germline loops: CDR1 LNHDA, CDR2 SQIVND (reference sequence). This CDR3 contains 16 residues. The DNA for the CDR3 is TGTGCCAGTAGTAAACAGGGTGTTACCGATAGTACGGGCTACACCTTC. Encoded protein: CASSKQGVTDSTGYTF.

V is TRBV4-3 and J is TRBJ2-2; no firm D call. Germline CDR1 and CDR2: LGHNA and YSLEER. The CDR3 totals 17 residues. The V end was cut by 0 bases, the J end by 5 bases, with 16 bases between. CDR3 amino acids: CASSQDASHRGTGELFF. In DNA form, the CDR3 reads TGCGCCAGCAGCCAAGACGCTAGTCATCGCGGTACCGGGGAGCTGTTTTTT.

The sample holds a few counts of this clone. This chain links TRBV4-2 with TRBJ1-1; TRBD1 aligns across 11 bases. The V gene end was trimmed by 4 bases and the J gene end by 4 bases; junction bases not matched to a gene: 8. This CDR3 is built from 16 residues. Germline CDR1 and CDR2: LGHNA and YNFKEQ. The CDR3, as DNA: TGTGCCAGCAGCCCGAAAGTCGGGACAGGGGGCACTGAAGCTTTCTTT. Its translation is CASSPKVGTGGTEAFF.

The chain joins TRBV7-8 to TRBJ1-1, with a weak D call TRBD1 (5 bases). The germline gives CDR1 SGHVS, CDR2 FQNEAQ. The ends were cut back, 5 bases at V and 2 bases at J, with 9 bases in the middle. This CDR3 region has 13 residues. CDR3 loop: CASSKQENTEAFF. In DNA, the CDR3 is TGTGCCAGCAGCAAACAGGAAAACACTGAAGCTTTCTTT.

The rearrangement links TRBV6-5 to TRBJ2-5, with a tentative D call TRBD1 (6 bases). This CDR3 region has 14 residues. Germline CDR1 reads MNHEY; CDR2 reads SVGAGI. Trimming left V 1 base short and J 4 bases short, with 10 bases between. CDR3 nucleotide sequence: TGTGCCAGCAGTTACTTAGGCAGGGGAGAGACCCAGTACTTC. Translation gives CASSYLGRGETQYF.

The V call is TRBV25-1, the J call TRBJ2-1; D is unclear. The CDR3 consists of 15 residues. V lost 2 bases, J lost 1 base, and 9 bases lay in between. The V gene's germline CDR1 is MGHDK and CDR2 SYGVNS. CDR3 sequence: CASSEDGGSYNEQFF. The CDR3 DNA follows: TGTGCCAGCAGTGAAGATGGCGGTTCCTACAATGAGCAGTTCTTC.

The genes are TRBV5-1 and TRBJ2-1; TRBD2 matches at 7 bases. Germline assignment: CDR1 SGHRS and CDR2 YFSETQ. This CDR3 is 14 amino acids long. Trimming at V came to 0 bases and at J to 8 bases, leaving 5 bases not matched to a gene. The CDR3 here is CASSLGTSLDEQFF. CDR3 bases: TGCGCCAGCAGCTTGGGGACTAGTTTGGATGAGCAGTTCTTC.

This chain uses TRBV15 with TRBJ1-2, with TRBD1 as a possible D gene (5 bases). Trimming left V 1 base short and J 3 bases short, with 9 bases between. The CDR3 is 14 residues long. From germline, CDR1 is LNHNV and CDR2 YYDKDF (reference sequence). CDR3 nucleotide sequence: TGTGCCACCAGCAGAGCCGGGACTTACTATGGCTACACCTTC. As protein: CATSRAGTYYGYTF.

The genes are TRBV12-5 and TRBJ1-6; 7 bases fit TRBD1. CDR1 LGHNT and CDR2 FRNRAP come from the germline V gene. Losses at the gene ends were 0 bases for V and 9 bases for J; bases not matched to a gene: 5. This CDR3 has 15 residues. Here the CDR3 DNA reads TGTGCTAGTGGTTTGGTGACAGGGCTTGCTTCACCCCTCCACTTT. This sequence encodes CASGLVTGLASPLHF.

A single count supports this clone. The V call is TRBV27, the J call TRBJ1-1; D possibly corresponds to TRBD1 (6 bases). The CDR3 consists of 16 residues. The ends were cut back, 5 bases at V and 0 bases at J, with 16 bases in the middle. In germline, CDR1 is MNHEY, CDR2 SMNVEV (reference sequence). In DNA, the CDR3 is TGTGCCAGCAGTCTTAATACGGGACAAATGAACACTGAAGCTTTCTTT. It codes for CASSLNTGQMNTEAFF.

The V and J genes are TRBV7-2 and TRBJ2-7, with TRBD2 matching over 13 bases. Germline CDR1 SGHTA, CDR2 FQGNSA. Trimming removed 5 bases from V and 4 bases from J; junction bases left unmatched: 14. The CDR3 length is 18 residues. The CDR3 sequence is CASSPRLAGGSLSYEQYF. Written as DNA, the CDR3 is TGTGCCAGCAGCCCCAGACTAGCGGGAGGTTCCCTATCTTACGAGCAGTACTTC.

The chain has TRBV6-6 and TRBJ2-1; possible D gene TRBD1, 6 bases. Germline loops: CDR1 MNHNY, CDR2 SVGAGI (reference sequence). V lost 5 bases to trimming and J lost 5 bases, with 13 bases between them. The CDR3 is made up of 14 amino acids. CDR3 loop: CASSARQVNNEQFF. CDR3 DNA: TGTGCCAGCAGTGCCAGACAGGTGAACAATGAGCAGTTCTTC.

The chain combines TRBV18 with TRBJ1-1; D is perhaps TRBD1 (6 bases). The CDR3 is 15 residues long. The V gene's germline CDR1 is KGHSH and CDR2 LQKENI. V gave up 2 bases and J gave up 3 bases, with 13 bases separating them. Here the CDR3 reads CASSPNGRGDTEAFF. The DNA for the CDR3 is TGTGCCAGCTCACCAAATGGGAGGGGGGACACTGAAGCTTTCTTT.

The rearrangement uses TRBV19 and TRBJ1-2; D remains ambiguous. The V gene's germline CDR1 is LNHDA and CDR2 SQIVND (reference sequence). The CDR3 contains 13 residues. V lost 3 bases and J lost 6, with 11 bases in between. The DNA of the CDR3 is TGTGCCAGTAGTATTAACAGCGGGAATGGCTACACCTTC. This sequence encodes CASSINSGNGYTF.